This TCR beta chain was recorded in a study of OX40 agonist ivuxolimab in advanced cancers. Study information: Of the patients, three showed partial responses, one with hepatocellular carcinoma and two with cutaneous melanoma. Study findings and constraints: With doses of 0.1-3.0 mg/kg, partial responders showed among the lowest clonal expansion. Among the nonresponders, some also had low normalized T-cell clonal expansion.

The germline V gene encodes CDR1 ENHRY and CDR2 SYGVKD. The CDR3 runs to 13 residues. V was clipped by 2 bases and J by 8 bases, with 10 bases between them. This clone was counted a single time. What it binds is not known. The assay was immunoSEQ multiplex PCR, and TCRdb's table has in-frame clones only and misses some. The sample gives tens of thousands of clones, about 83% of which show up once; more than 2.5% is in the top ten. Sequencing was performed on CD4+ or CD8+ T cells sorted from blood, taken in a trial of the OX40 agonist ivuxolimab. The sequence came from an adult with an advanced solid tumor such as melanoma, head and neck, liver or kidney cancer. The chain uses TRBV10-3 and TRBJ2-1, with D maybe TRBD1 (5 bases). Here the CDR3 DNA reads TGTGCCATCAGTGAGGCAGGGATGGATGAGCAGTTCTTC. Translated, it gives CAISEAGMDEQFF.